The 25 T cell receptor beta chains given below trace back to one sample, sequenced in a study of post-analysis software for immune sequencing data. Study-level results: In patients, roughly 5 TRBV segments were more frequent than in controls, with TRBV5-6, TRBV5-1 and TRBV20-1 among them.

Antigens of these TCRs are unknown. TCR beta cDNA libraries had unique molecular identifiers. TCRdb ran MiXCR on the PCR reads and lists one entry per CDR3 protein. The sample consists of 750,000 to 950,000 distinct CDR3 sequences, roughly half of them appearing once. Sample: blood. The receptors shown here come from a girl aged 5 to 17 with multiple sclerosis.

V and J are TRBV5-1 and TRBJ2-3; the match to TRBD1 covers 7 bases. V dropped 6 bases and J dropped 10; count of bases not matched to a gene: 17. CDR1 and CDR2 (germline): SGHRS, YFSETQ. The CDR3 sequence is 15 residues long. CDR3: CASTPLGRRGSAQYF. The CDR3 DNA sequence: TGCGCCAGCACCCCTCTGGGGCGCAGGGGGAGTGCGCAGTATTTT.

The chain joins TRBV29-1 to TRBJ1-5; no clear D. Germline assignment: CDR1 SQVTM and CDR2 ANQGSEA. V lost 4 bases and J lost 4, with 8 bases in between. CDR3 size: 12 residues. This chain's CDR3 is CSVGSRNQPQHF. The CDR3 bases are TGCAGCGTTGGTAGCCGGAATCAGCCCCAGCATTTT. The whole variable domain, filled in from reference TRBV29-1 and TRBJ1-5, reads SAVISQKPSRDICQRGTSLTIQCQVDSQVTMMFWYRQQPGQSLTLIATANQGSEATYESGFVIDKFPISRPNLTFSTLTVSNMSPEDSSIYLCSVGSRNQPQHFGDGTRLSIL.

This chain uses TRBV5-6 with TRBJ1-4; TRBD1 might be the D (5 bases). In germline, CDR1 is SGHDT, CDR2 YYEEEE. The germline V and J ends were trimmed by 0 bases and 5 bases, with 11 bases remaining between them. The CDR3 runs to 15 residues. CDR3 residues: CASSLVEAGNEKLFF. CDR3 bases: TGTGCCAGCAGCTTGGTAGAGGCAGGGAATGAAAAACTGTTTTTT.

This clonotype was counted a few times. The chain combines TRBV29-1 with TRBJ2-7; possibly TRBD2 for D (6 bases). The CDR3 covers 14 residues. CDR1 is SQVTM, CDR2 ANQGSEA, per germline. V shed 1 base and J shed 7 bases, with 17 bases lying between them. The CDR3 region is CSVEGTGTPLEQYF. CDR3 nucleotides: TGCAGCGTTGAAGGCACCGGGACTCCGCTTGAGCAGTACTTC.

The J gene is TRBJ1-4, the V gene TRBV5-1; 7 bases match TRBD1. The CDR3 length is 18 residues. Per germline, CDR1 SGHRS and CDR2 YFSETQ. Unmatched junction bases numbered 11, after V lost 3 bases and J lost 0 bases. CDR3 sequence reads: CASSSDRAFVATNEKLFF. Here the CDR3 DNA reads TGCGCCAGCAGCTCAGACAGGGCCTTCGTGGCAACTAATGAAAAACTGTTTTTT.

The chain recombines TRBV4-1 with TRBJ2-1, with 15 bases matching TRBD2. The CDR3 sequence is 20 residues long. Unmatched junction bases numbered 7, after V lost 0 bases and J lost 1 base. CDR1 MGHRA and CDR2 YSYEKL come from the germline V gene. This chain's CDR3 is CASSQDSGLAGGRSYNEQFF. CDR3 nucleotide sequence: TGCGCCAGCAGCCAAGATTCTGGACTAGCGGGAGGGAGATCCTACAATGAGCAGTTCTTC.

This clonotype was counted a few times. The chain uses TRBV12-3 or TRBV12-4 and TRBJ2-5, with D maybe TRBD2 (5 bases). The germline V and J ends were trimmed by 8 bases and 5 bases, with 12 bases remaining between them. The CDR3 spans 12 residues. The CDR3: CASRRGGETQYF. The CDR3 nucleotides read TGTGCCAGCCGTCGAGGCGGGGAGACCCAGTACTTC.

The chain uses TRBV6-6 and TRBJ2-7; D perhaps matches TRBD2 (6 bases). The length of the CDR3 is 16 residues. CDR1 is MNHNY, CDR2 SVGAGI, per germline (reference sequence). The germline V and J ends were trimmed by 0 bases and 4 bases, with 16 bases remaining between them. CDR3 sequence (DNA): TGTGCCAGCAGTTACTCGAATACGGGGAGGACGTACGAGCAGTACTTC. This gives the protein CASSYSNTGRTYEQYF.

This clonotype showed up just once. The chain carries TRBV20-1 and TRBJ1-5; 7 positions match TRBD1. CDR3 length equals 14 residues. V lost 5 bases and J lost 1; bases outside the gene matches: 5. Germline CDR1 reads DFQATT; CDR2 reads SNEGSKA (reference sequence). In nucleotides, the CDR3 is TGCAGTGCTGAGACAGGGAGGAGCAATCAGCCCCAGCATTTT. The encoded protein is CSAETGRSNQPQHF.

The chain links TRBV7-9 to TRBJ2-5, with a possible D match to TRBD1 (6 bases). CDR1 and CDR2 from the germline V gene are SEHNR and FQNEAQ (reference sequence). This CDR3 has 13 residues. Trimming pared 1 base from V and 6 bases from J, leaving 9 bases between. The CDR3 here is CASSLGQGKTQYF. The CDR3 bases are TGTGCCAGCAGCTTAGGGCAGGGGAAGACCCAGTACTTC.

This clonotype was detected only a few times. The rearrangement links TRBV10-3 to TRBJ1-1; no clear D gene. From germline, CDR1 is ENHRY and CDR2 SYGVKD. This CDR3 contains 14 residues. V was cut by 6 bases and J by 4 bases, with 15 bases left in between. This CDR3 is CAISSVNTGTEAFF. The CDR3 coding sequence is TGTGCCATCAGCTCCGTGAATACGGGCACTGAAGCTTTCTTT.

The gene calls are TRBV6-6 and TRBJ2-7; D might be TRBD2 (5 bases). Germline V gene data show CDR1 as MNHNY and CDR2 as SVGAGI (reference sequence). The CDR3 extends over 16 amino acids. The V and J ends lost 5 bases and 1 base respectively, with 18 bases between them. CDR3 coding DNA: TGTGCCAGCAGTCTCCCCCCCAGCGGCCCTTCCTACGAGCAGTACTTC. Protein sequence: CASSLPPSGPSYEQYF.

The chain combines TRBV5-1 with TRBJ2-5; 10 bases agree with TRBD1. Germline V gene data show CDR1 as SGHRS and CDR2 as YFSETQ. The CDR3 spans 14 residues. The trim removed 10 bases at V and 3 bases at J, leaving 9 bases unmatched. CDR3 loop: CAGRTGGGEETQYF. The CDR3 coding sequence is TGCGCCGGCCGGACAGGGGGTGGGGAAGAGACCCAGTACTTC.

With respect to this clonotype: The junction departs from germline at one end; a sequencing error may be responsible. This chain connects TRBV7-2 to TRBJ1-1, with D unresolved. The CDR3 has 17 residues. Germline assignment: CDR1 SGHTA and CDR2 FQGNSA. CDR3 nucleotides: TGTGCCAACAGCTTAGCGCGTGGTTCAACTCTGAACACTGAAGCTTTCTTT. Amino acids: CANSLARGSTLNTEAFF.

This chain links TRBV3-1 with TRBJ2-5, with TRBD2 identical over 9 bases. Per germline, CDR1 LGHDT and CDR2 YNNKEL (reference sequence). Unmatched junction bases numbered 11, after V lost 1 base and J lost 5 bases. The CDR3 is 17 amino acids. The CDR3, as DNA: TGTGCCAGCAGCCAAGCCTCCCTAGCGGGACGCGAGGAGACCCAGTACTTC. Amino acids: CASSQASLAGREETQYF.

This clonotype was found a few times. The chain joins TRBV28 to TRBJ2-4, with D perhaps matching TRBD2 (5 bases). CDR1 MDHEN and CDR2 SYDVKM come from the germline V gene. The CDR3 spans 11 residues. Between the trimmed V and J ends, which lost 3 bases and 12 bases, there was a span of 9 bases. CDR3: CASSFQRTQYF. CDR3 nucleotides: TGTGCCAGCAGTTTCCAGCGGACTCAGTACTTC.

CDR3 sequence (DNA): TGCAGTGCTAGAGACGGACTAGCCGGAGAAGGAGATACGCAGTATTTT. Translated, it gives CSARDGLAGEGDTQYF. The rearrangement joins TRBV20-1 to TRBJ2-3, with TRBD2 matching 8 bases. The CDR3 consists of 16 residues. The germline V gene has CDR1 DFQATT and CDR2 SNEGSKA (reference sequence). Trimming cost V 0 bases and J 5 bases; bases outside gene matches: 10.

This clonotype was detected only a few times. J is TRBJ1-2 and V is TRBV9; D not certain. V lost 7 bases to trimming and J lost 8 bases, with 21 bases between them. The CDR3 consists of 14 residues. Looked up from germline, CDR1 is SGDLS and CDR2 is YYNGEE. In nucleotides, the CDR3 is TGTGCCAGCCGCGAACCGTTAGAGGGTGCGGGCTACACCTTC. Amino acid sequence: CASREPLEGAGYTF.

CDR3 coding DNA: TGTGCCAGCCGCCCGAGCGGGACGATCCCATACGAGCAGTACTTC. It translates to CASRPSGTIPYEQYF. This sequence joins TRBV7-8 and TRBJ2-7; 7 nucleotides line up with TRBD2. Germline V gene sequence: CDR1 SGHVS, CDR2 FQNEAQ. The trim removed 8 bases at V and 4 bases at J, leaving 14 bases unmatched. This CDR3 contains 15 residues.

The rearrangement joins TRBV12-3 or TRBV12-4 to TRBJ2-7; the D gene is possibly TRBD1 (5 bases). The CDR3 runs 14 residues. V lost 4 bases and J lost 1, with 11 bases in between. CDR3 nucleotides: TGTGCCAGCAGTTCAAGGGGAAAGTCCTACGAGCAGTACTTC. Its translation: CASSSRGKSYEQYF.

The chain recombines TRBV29-1 with TRBJ2-3; D may be TRBD2 (6 bases). Trimming cost V 4 bases and J 2 bases, with 13 bases left between them. CDR1 is SQVTM and CDR2 is ANQGSEA in the germline V gene. This CDR3 contains 14 residues. The CDR3 nucleotides are TGCAGCGTTGCCGCGGGACCACTCACAGATACGCAGTATTTT. It translates to CSVAAGPLTDTQYF.

The rearrangement links TRBV2 to TRBJ2-3; no clear D gene. Germline values: CDR1 SNHLY, CDR2 FYNNEI. This CDR3 has 12 residues. V lost 3 bases and J 7 bases, leaving 8 bases between the germline ends. The CDR3 loop reads CASSENTNTQYF. CDR3 in DNA: TGTGCCAGCAGTGAGAACACCAATACGCAGTATTTT.

This chain connects TRBV20-1 to TRBJ2-5, with D perhaps given as TRBD1 or TRBD2 (5 bases each). Germline V gene sequence: CDR1 DFQATT, CDR2 SNEGSKA (reference sequence). The CDR3 totals 12 residues. CDR3 DNA sequence: TGCAGGGCCAAGAGAGGGGTAGAGACCCAGTACTTC. The encoded protein is CRAKRGVETQYF.

The chain joins TRBV6-1 to TRBJ2-5; 11 nucleotides line up with TRBD1. Germline loops: CDR1 MNHNS, CDR2 SASEGT. This CDR3 has 14 amino acids. V gave up 5 bases and J gave up 13 bases; unmatched junction bases: 12. CDR3 in amino acids: CASSPGQGARTGYF. CDR3 nucleotide sequence: TGTGCCAGCAGTCCCGGACAGGGGGCGCGAACGGGGTACTTC.

The chain couples TRBV7-9 to TRBJ1-6, with D unresolved. Germline V lookup: CDR1 SEHNR, CDR2 FQNEAQ (reference sequence). Trimming stripped 5 bases from V and 2 bases from J, with 19 bases between. The CDR3 extends over 18 amino acids. CDR3 amino acids: CASSLSAGVRPYNSPLHF. The CDR3 bases are TGTGCCAGCAGCCTATCGGCCGGGGTCAGGCCCTATAATTCACCCCTCCACTTT.